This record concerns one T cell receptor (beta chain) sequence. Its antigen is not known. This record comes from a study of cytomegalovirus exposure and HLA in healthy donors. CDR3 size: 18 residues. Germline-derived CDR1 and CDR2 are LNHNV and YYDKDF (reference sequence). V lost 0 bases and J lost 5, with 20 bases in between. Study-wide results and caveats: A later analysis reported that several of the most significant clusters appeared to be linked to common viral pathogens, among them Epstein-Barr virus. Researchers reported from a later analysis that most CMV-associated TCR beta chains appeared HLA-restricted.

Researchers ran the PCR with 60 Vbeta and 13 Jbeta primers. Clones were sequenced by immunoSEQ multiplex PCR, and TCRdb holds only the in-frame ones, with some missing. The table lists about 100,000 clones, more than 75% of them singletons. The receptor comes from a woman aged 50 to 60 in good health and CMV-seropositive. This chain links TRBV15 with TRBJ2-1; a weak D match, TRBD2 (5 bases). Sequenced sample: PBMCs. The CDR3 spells CATSREVLGGPVDNEQFF. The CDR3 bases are TGTGCCACCAGCAGAGAGGTTTTAGGAGGCCCGGTGGACAATGAGCAGTTCTTC. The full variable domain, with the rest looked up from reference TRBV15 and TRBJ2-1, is DAMVIQNPRYQVTQFGKPVTLSCSQTLNHNVMYWYQQKSSQAPKLLFHYYDKDFNNEADTPDNFQSRRPNTSFCFLDIRSPGLGDTAMYLCATSREVLGGPVDNEQFFGPGTRLTVL.